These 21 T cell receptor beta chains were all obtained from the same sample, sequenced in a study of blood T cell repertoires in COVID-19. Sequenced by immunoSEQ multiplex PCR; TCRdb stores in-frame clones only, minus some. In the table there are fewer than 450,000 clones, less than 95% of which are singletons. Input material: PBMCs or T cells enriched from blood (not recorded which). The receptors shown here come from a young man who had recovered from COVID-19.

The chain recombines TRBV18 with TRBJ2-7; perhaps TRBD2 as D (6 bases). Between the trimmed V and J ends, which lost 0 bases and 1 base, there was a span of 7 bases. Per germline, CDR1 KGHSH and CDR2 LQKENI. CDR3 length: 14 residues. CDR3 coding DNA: TGTGCCAGCTCACCACCCGGGGGTTCCTACGAGCAGTACTTC. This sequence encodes CASSPPGGSYEQYF.

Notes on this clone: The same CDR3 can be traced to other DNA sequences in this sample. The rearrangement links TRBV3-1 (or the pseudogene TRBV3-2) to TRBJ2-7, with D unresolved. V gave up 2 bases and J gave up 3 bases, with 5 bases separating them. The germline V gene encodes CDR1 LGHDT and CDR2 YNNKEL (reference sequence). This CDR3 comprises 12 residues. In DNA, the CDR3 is TGTGCCAGCAGCCAATCAGGCTACGAGCAGTACTTC. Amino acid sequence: CASSQSGYEQYF.

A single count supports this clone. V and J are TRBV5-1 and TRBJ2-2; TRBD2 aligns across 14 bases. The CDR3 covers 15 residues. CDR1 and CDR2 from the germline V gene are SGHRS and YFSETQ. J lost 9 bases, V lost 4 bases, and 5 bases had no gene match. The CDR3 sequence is CASSAGTSGSRELFF. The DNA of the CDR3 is TGCGCCAGCAGCGCCGGGACTAGCGGGAGTCGGGAGCTGTTTTTT.

The CDR3 region is CASSRPPGHLRREAGNEQFF. In DNA, the CDR3 is TGCGCCAGCAGCCGGCCTCCGGGACACCTGAGGCGGGAGGCCGGGAATGAGCAGTTCTTC. V gene TRBV4-1 combines with J gene TRBJ2-1; 8 bases agree with TRBD2. The CDR3 runs 20 residues. V was clipped by 4 bases and J by 7 bases; unmatched bases: 24. The germline gives CDR1 MGHRA, CDR2 YSYEKL.

CDR3 sequence (DNA): TGTGCCAGCAGTTACTCCCCGGGACAGATCTCCTACGAGCAGTACTTC. It translates to CASSYSPGQISYEQYF. The rearrangement links TRBV28 to TRBJ2-7, with 7 bases fitting TRBD1. Germline loops: CDR1 MDHEN, CDR2 SYDVKM. V dropped 4 bases and J dropped 0; count of bases not matched to a gene: 9. The CDR3 contains 16 residues.

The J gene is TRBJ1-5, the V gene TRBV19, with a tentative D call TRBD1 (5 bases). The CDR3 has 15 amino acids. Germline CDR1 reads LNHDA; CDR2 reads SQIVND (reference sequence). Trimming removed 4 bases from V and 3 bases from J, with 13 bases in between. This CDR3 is CASSSGGAFNQPQHF. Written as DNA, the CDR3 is TGTGCCAGTAGTAGTGGCGGGGCGTTCAATCAGCCCCAGCATTTT.

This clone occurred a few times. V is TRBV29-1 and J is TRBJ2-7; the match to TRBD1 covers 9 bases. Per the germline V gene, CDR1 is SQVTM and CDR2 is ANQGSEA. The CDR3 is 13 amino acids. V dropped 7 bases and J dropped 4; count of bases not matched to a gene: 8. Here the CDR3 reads CSARTGEAYEQYF. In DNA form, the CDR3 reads TGCAGCGCTCGGACAGGGGAAGCTTACGAGCAGTACTTC.

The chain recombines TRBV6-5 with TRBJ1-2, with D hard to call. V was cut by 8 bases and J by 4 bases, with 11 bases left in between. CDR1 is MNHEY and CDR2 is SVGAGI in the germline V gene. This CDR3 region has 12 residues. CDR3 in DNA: TGTGCCAGCTTTAACACCTTCTATGGCTACACCTTC. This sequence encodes CASFNTFYGYTF.

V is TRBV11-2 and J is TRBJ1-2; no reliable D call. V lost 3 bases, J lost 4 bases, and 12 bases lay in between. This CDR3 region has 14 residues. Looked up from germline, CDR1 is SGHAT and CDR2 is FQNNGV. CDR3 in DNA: TGTGCCAGCAGCTTTGGAATCCGCGGCTATGGCTACACCTTC. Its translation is CASSFGIRGYGYTF.

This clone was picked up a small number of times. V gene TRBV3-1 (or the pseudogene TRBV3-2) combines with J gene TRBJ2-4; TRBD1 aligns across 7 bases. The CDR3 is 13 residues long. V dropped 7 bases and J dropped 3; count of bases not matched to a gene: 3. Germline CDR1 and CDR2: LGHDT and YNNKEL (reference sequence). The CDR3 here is CASTDRDKNIQYF. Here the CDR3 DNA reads TGTGCCAGCACCGACAGGGACAAAAACATTCAGTACTTC.

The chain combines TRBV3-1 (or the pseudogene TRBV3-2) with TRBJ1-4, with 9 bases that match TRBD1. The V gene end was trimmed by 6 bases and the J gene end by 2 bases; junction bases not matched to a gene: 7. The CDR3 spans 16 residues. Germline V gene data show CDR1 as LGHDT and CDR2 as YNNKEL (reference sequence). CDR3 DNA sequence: TGTGCCAGCAGTCCCTGGACAGGGGCCACTAATGAAAAACTGTTTTTT. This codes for CASSPWTGATNEKLFF.

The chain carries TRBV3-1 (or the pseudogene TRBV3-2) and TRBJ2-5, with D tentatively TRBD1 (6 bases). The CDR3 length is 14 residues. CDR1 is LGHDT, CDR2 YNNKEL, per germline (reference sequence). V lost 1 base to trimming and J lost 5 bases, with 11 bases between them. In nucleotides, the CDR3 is TGTGCCAGCAGCCAAGGTCAGGGGATGGAGACCCAGTACTTC. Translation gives CASSQGQGMETQYF.

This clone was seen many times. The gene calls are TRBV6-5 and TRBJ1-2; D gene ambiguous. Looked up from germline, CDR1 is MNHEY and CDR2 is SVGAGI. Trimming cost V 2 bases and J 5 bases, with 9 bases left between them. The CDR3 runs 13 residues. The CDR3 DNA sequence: TGTGCCAGCAGTTACAACTACCTTTATGGCTACACCTTC. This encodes CASSYNYLYGYTF.

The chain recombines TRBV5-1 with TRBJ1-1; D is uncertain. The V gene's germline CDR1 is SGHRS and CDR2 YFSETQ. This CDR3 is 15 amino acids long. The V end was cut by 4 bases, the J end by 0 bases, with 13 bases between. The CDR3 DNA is TGCGCCAGCAGCCCGATGACACCGCTGAACACTGAAGCTTTCTTT. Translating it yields CASSPMTPLNTEAFF.

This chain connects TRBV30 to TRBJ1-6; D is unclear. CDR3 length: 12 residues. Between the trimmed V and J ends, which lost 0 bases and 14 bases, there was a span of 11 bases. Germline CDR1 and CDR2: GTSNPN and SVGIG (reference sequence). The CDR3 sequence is CAWSVTGLTLHF. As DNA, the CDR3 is TGTGCCTGGAGTGTAACTGGTCTTACCCTCCACTTT.

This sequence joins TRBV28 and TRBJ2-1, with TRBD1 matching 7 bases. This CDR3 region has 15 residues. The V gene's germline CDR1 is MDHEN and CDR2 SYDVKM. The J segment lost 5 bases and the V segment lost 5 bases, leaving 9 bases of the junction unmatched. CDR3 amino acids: CASSPGTVWNNEQFF. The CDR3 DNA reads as TGTGCCAGCAGTCCCGGGACAGTGTGGAACAATGAGCAGTTCTTC.

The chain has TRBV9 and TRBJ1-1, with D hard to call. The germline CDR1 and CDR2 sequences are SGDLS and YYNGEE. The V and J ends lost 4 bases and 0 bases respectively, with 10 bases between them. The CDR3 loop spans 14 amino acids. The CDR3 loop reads CASSPTQMNTEAFF. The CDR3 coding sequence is TGTGCCAGCAGCCCAACACAGATGAACACTGAAGCTTTCTTT.

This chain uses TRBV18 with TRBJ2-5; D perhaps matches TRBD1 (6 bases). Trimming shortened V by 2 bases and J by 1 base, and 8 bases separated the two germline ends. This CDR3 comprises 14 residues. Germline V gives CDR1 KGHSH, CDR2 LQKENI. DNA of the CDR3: TGTGCCAGCTCACCAGGGACAATCCAAGAGACCCAGTACTTC. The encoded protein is CASSPGTIQETQYF.

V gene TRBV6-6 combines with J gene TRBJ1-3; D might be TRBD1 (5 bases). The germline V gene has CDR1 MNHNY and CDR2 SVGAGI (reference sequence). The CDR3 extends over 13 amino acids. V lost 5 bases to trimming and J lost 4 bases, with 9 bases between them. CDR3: CASSLRQGNTIYF. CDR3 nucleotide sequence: TGTGCCAGCAGTCTACGACAGGGAAACACCATATATTTT.

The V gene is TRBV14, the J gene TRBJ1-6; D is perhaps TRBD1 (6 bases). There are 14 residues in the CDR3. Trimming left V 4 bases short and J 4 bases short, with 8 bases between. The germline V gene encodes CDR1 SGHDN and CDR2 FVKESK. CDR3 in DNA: TGTGCCAGCAGCCTGGGGACATATAATTCACCCCTCCACTTT. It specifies CASSLGTYNSPLHF.

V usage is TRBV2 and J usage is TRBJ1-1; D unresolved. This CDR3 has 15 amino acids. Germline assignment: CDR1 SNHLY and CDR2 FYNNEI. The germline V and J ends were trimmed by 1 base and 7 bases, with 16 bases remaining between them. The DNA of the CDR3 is TGTGCCAGCAGTGAAGAATCTCGGACGGGATATGAAGCTTTCTTT. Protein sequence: CASSEESRTGYEAFF.